The TCR beta chain described here comes from a study of T-cell reconstitution after alpha-beta-depleted transplantation in children. Unique molecular identifiers featured in how the TCRbeta library was prepared. TCRdb re-called the PCR reads with MiXCR, one entry per CDR3 protein. The data contain about 610,000 distinct CDR3 sequences, over 9.5% of them seen just once; the ten biggest clones take up about 4%. CDR1 and CDR2 (germline): SGHTA, FQGTGA. This CDR3 has 13 residues. Trimming took off 5 bases at V and 0 bases at J, with 7 bases between the two ends. The V and J genes are TRBV7-3 and TRBJ1-1; D ambiguous. This receptor was obtained from a human donor who donated a stem cell graft to a child with acute myeloid leukemia. The material was PBMCs from the stem cell graft donor, obtained from the stem cell graft. The DNA for the CDR3 is TGTGCCAGCAGCATGAAGATGAACACTGAAGCTTTCTTT. It codes for CASSMKMNTEAFF.